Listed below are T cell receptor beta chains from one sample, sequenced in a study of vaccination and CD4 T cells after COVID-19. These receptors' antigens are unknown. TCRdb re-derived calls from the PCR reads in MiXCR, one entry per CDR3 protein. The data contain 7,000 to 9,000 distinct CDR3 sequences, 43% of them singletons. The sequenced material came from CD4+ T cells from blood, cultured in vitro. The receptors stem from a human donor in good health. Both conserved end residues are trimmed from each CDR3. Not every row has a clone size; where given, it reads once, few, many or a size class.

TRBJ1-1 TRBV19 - ASRLGAGRSLNTEAF
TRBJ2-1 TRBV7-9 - ASSLVDEQF
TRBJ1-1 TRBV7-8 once ASNQLTGDAYTEAF
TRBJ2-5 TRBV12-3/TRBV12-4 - ASSPTSRETQY
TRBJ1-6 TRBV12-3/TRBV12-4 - ASSSRVGTGYNSPLH
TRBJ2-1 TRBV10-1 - ASSSRAMDEQF
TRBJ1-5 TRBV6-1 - ASRTPEGPQH
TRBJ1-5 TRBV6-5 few ASSYSSSRSNQPQH
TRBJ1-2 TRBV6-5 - ASSYVGGGLNYGYT
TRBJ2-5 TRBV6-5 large ASSWSQETQY
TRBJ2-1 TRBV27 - ASGVGRANEQF
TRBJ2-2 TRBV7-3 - ASSAMEGRLTAGELF
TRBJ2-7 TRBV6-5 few ASSYSMIAYEQY
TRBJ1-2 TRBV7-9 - ASSSQSYGYT
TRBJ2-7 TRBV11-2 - ASSLNGYEQY
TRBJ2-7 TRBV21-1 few ASRVTYEQY
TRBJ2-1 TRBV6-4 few ASSAGTGGYNEQF
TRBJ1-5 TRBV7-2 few ASSATRDPYSNQPQH
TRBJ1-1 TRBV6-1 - ASSGTGKVEAF
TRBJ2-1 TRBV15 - ATSRDINEQF
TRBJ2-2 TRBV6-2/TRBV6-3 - ASRLWGGANTGELF
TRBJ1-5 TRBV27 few ASSSPPQPQH
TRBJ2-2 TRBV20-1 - SATTDTGELF
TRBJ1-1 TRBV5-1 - ASSTDRGGTEAF
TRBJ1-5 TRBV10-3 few ARMTVYNQPQH
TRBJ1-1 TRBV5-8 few ASSPRDRGMTEAF
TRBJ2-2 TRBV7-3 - ASSPGAASGELF
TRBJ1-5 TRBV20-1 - SARGGGFGNQPQH
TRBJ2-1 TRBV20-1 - SARVANEQF
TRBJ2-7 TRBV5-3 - ASTITGIEPYEQY
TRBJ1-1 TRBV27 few ASSLLPDSEAF
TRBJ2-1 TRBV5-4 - ASSLTGAKTIEQF
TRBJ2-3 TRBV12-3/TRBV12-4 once ASSATSGGTDTQY
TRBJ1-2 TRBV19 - ASSPGVNYGYT
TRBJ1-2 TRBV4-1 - ASSQDSDGVRDYT
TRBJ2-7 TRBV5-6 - ASSLFIPQRGGDEQY
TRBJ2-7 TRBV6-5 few ASSLLSTTYEQY
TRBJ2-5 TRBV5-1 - ASRQEGETQY
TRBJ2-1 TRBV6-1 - ASQELHLVLETNEQF
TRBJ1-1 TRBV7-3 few ASSLQGGNTEAF
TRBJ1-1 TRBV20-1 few SAGVAF
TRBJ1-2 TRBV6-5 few ASSYSGQAYGYT
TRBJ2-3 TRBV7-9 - ASSLVLALRDTQY
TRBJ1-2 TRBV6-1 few ASRTDWEGGYT
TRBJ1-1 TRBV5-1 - ASRNGRTNTEAF
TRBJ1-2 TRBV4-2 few ASSQGQGQNYGYT
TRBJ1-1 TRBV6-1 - ASSERRHKNTEAF
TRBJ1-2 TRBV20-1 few SARGDRGGAG
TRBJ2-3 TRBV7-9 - ASSLTLAGATDTQY